Below are 16 T cell receptor beta chains sequenced from a single sample in a study of T cell responses to AZD1222 COVID-19 vaccine. Produced via immunoSEQ multiplex PCR; TCRdb's table is partial and in-frame only. The sample lists about 140,000 clones; roughly 88% were seen once. The sequencing here drew on peripheral blood, taken 28 days after the second AZD1222 dose. Source of these receptors: an adult who received the AZD1222 COVID-19 vaccine.

The chain recombines TRBV5-4 with TRBJ2-5; 7 bases fit TRBD2. This CDR3 has 15 residues. Germline CDR1 and CDR2: SGHNT and YYREEE (reference sequence). V lost 6 bases and J lost 5; bases outside the gene matches: 13. The CDR3 DNA is TGTGCCAGCAACAGAAGGACTAGTGGGGCGGAGACCCAGTACTTC. Protein product: CASNRRTSGAETQYF.

The V call is TRBV19, the J call TRBJ1-4; 8 positions match TRBD1. The germline V gene encodes CDR1 LNHDA and CDR2 SQIVND (reference sequence). With V trimmed by 2 bases and J by 7 bases, 6 bases remained unmatched. The length of the CDR3 is 15 residues. CDR3 in DNA: TGTGCCAGTAGTATAATCCAGGGGGCGGCTGAAAAACTGTTTTTT. Its translation: CASSIIQGAAEKLFF.

The chain employs TRBV9 and TRBJ1-3; D call uncertain. Germline values: CDR1 SGDLS, CDR2 YYNGEE. V was clipped by 3 bases and J by 7 bases, with 14 bases between them. The CDR3 loop spans 14 amino acids. This chain's CDR3 is CASSDQVLGNTIYF. DNA of the CDR3: TGTGCCAGCAGCGATCAAGTTCTTGGGAACACCATATATTTT. Full variable domain (rest looked up from reference TRBV9 and TRBJ1-3): DSGVTQTPKHLITATGQRVTLRCSPRSGDLSVYWYQQSLDQGLQFLIQYYNGEERAKGNILERFSAQQFPDLHSELNLSSLELGDSALYFCASSDQVLGNTIYFGEGSWLTVV.

CDR3 coding DNA: TGTGCCAGCAGAGGCATCGGACAGCTGAACACTGAAGCTTTCTTT. Its protein product is CASRGIGQLNTEAFF. V gene TRBV2 combines with J gene TRBJ1-1; D may be TRBD1 (6 bases). Germline V lookup: CDR1 SNHLY, CDR2 FYNNEI. Trimming stripped 6 bases from V and 0 bases from J, with 14 bases between. The CDR3 spans 15 residues.

The chain employs TRBV11-3 and TRBJ2-5, with a tentative D call TRBD1 (5 bases). Trimming left V 4 bases short and J 5 bases short, with 17 bases between. Germline V gene lookup returns CDR1 SGHNT and CDR2 YENEEA. The CDR3 has 15 residues. CDR3 sequence: CASSSRTEKGETQYF. In DNA form, the CDR3 reads TGTGCCAGCAGCTCCCGGACGGAAAAGGGGGAGACCCAGTACTTC.

The J gene is TRBJ2-7, the V gene TRBV5-6, with 11 bases that match TRBD1. Germline assignment: CDR1 SGHDT and CDR2 YYEEEE. CDR3 length equals 14 residues. J was trimmed by 7 bases and V by 3 bases; bases with no gene match: 6. CDR3 nucleotides: TGTGCCAGCAGCTCCGGACAGGGGGCTGGGGAGCAGTACTTC. Amino acids: CASSSGQGAGEQYF.

The chain uses TRBV9 and TRBJ1-3; D might be TRBD1 (5 bases). The CDR3 runs to 14 residues. V lost 4 bases, J lost 5 bases, and 13 bases lay in between. Per germline, CDR1 SGDLS and CDR2 YYNGEE. The CDR3 nucleotides read TGTGCCAGCAGCCCAAGGGACTCAAGAAACACCATATATTTT. Encoded protein: CASSPRDSRNTIYF. Variable domain in full (rest from reference TRBV9 and TRBJ1-3): DSGVTQTPKHLITATGQRVTLRCSPRSGDLSVYWYQQSLDQGLQFLIQYYNGEERAKGNILERFSAQQFPDLHSELNLSSLELGDSALYFCASSPRDSRNTIYFGEGSWLTVV.

The chain employs TRBV9 and TRBJ2-2, with D unclear. CDR1 is SGDLS and CDR2 is YYNGEE in the germline V gene. This CDR3 is built from 16 residues. V was trimmed by 4 bases and J by 6 bases, leaving 19 bases between them. The chain's CDR3 is CASSPRSSLVPGELFF. As DNA, the CDR3 is TGTGCCAGCAGCCCCCGGTCTAGTCTAGTACCCGGGGAGCTGTTTTTT.

The chain recombines TRBV6-1 with TRBJ1-5; D might be TRBD1 (5 bases). The V and J ends lost 3 bases and 3 bases respectively, with 21 bases between them. The CDR3 contains 18 residues. Germline loops: CDR1 MNHNS, CDR2 SASEGT. The CDR3 coding sequence is TGTGCCAGCAGTGAGGGATTGTGGGAGGGGCGCAACAATCAGCCCCAGCATTTT. Translated, it gives CASSEGLWEGRNNQPQHF.

The chain has TRBV4-1 and TRBJ2-7; TRBD1 matches 8 bases. The V gene end was trimmed by 5 bases and the J gene end by 2 bases; junction bases not matched to a gene: 8. CDR3 length: 15 residues. CDR1 and CDR2 from the germline V gene are MGHRA and YSYEKL. The CDR3 is CASSVPGTGAYEQYF. DNA of the CDR3: TGCGCCAGCAGCGTCCCCGGGACAGGCGCCTACGAGCAGTACTTC.

This chain connects TRBV5-1 to TRBJ1-2; 11 bases match TRBD1. V lost 3 bases to trimming and J lost 5 bases; unmatched junction nucleotides: 15. The CDR3 extends over 18 amino acids. The germline gives CDR1 SGHRS, CDR2 YFSETQ. The CDR3 DNA sequence: TGCGCCAGCAGCTATGGAACTCGGGACAGGGGGATTGGTTATGGCTACACCTTC. It yields the protein CASSYGTRDRGIGYGYTF.

V usage is TRBV6-5 and J usage is TRBJ2-7; maybe TRBD1 (5 bases). Trimming took 6 bases from V and 3 from J, leaving 12 bases between them. This CDR3 is built from 13 residues. Per germline, CDR1 MNHEY and CDR2 SVGAGI. CDR3 amino acids: CASSKDSFYEQYF. The CDR3 DNA is TGTGCCAGCAGCAAAGACAGTTTCTACGAGCAGTACTTC.

V is TRBV19 and J is TRBJ2-1; D may be TRBD1 or TRBD2 (5 bases each). There are 15 residues in the CDR3. V was shortened by 6 bases and J by 0 bases, with 12 bases between the two germline ends. Germline V gene lookup returns CDR1 LNHDA and CDR2 SQIVND (reference sequence). The CDR3 nucleotides read TGTGCCAGTAGCCTCTGGGGGAGCTCCTACAATGAGCAGTTCTTC. This gives the protein CASSLWGSSYNEQFF.

The chain couples TRBV6-2 or TRBV6-3 to TRBJ1-1; TRBD1 aligns across 10 bases. This CDR3 is built from 14 residues. Germline trimming cut 4 bases from V and 6 bases from J; bases unmatched to any gene: 5. Per the germline V gene, CDR1 is MNHEY and CDR2 is SVGEGT. The CDR3 DNA sequence: TGTGCCAGCAGTTTGCAGACAGGGGGCCCTGAAGCTTTCTTT. The encoded protein is CASSLQTGGPEAFF.

The rearrangement links TRBV4-2 to TRBJ1-1, with D maybe TRBD1 (6 bases). Germline V CDR1 and CDR2: LGHNA, YNFKEQ. Trimming shortened V by 0 bases and J by 3 bases, and 11 bases separated the two germline ends. This CDR3 region has 15 residues. The chain's CDR3 is CASSQDRRTDTEAFF. The CDR3 DNA is TGTGCCAGCAGCCAAGATCGACGGACAGACACTGAAGCTTTCTTT.

This clone appeared a single time. This chain joins TRBV24-1 and TRBJ2-3; 11 bases are a match to TRBD2. Germline-derived CDR1 and CDR2 are KGHDR and SFDVKD. CDR3 length: 17 residues. V lost 6 bases to trimming and J lost 2 bases; unmatched junction nucleotides: 9. Here the CDR3 reads CATSPPETSGTTDTQYF. In nucleotides, the CDR3 is TGTGCCACCAGTCCCCCCGAGACTAGCGGGACCACAGATACGCAGTATTTT.